The rows below give T cell receptor beta chains drawn from one sample of a study of Ad26.COV2.S vaccination and SARS-CoV-2 variants. Method: immunoSEQ multiplex PCR; TCRdb's copy keeps in-frame clones and lacks some. Of fewer than 800,000 clones in the sample, around 92% were seen once. Sample: peripheral blood, taken in a trial of Ad26.COV2.S vaccine versus placebo. The receptors were sampled from a person between 18 and 59 years old who received the Ad26.COV2.S COVID-19 vaccine or a placebo. Both conserved end residues are part of each CDR3. A D gene is named only where the DNA matches it firmly. The size entry is marked missing in some rows and otherwise reads once, few, many or a size class.

J gene | V gene | clone size | D gene | CDR3 protein | CDR3 DNA
TRBJ2-3 | TRBV30 | - | TRBD2 | CAWSHSGRARDTQYF | TGTGCCTGGAGTCATAGCGGGAGGGCCAGAGATACGCAGTATTTT
TRBJ1-2 | TRBV3-1/TRBV3-2 | once | TRBD1 | CASSQGGQGGGYTF | TGTGCCAGCAGCCAAGGGGGACAGGGTGGTGGCTACACCTTC
TRBJ1-2 | TRBV7-8 | - | - | CASSVAGGGGGYTF | TGTGCCAGCAGCGTTGCGGGAGGAGGAGGTGGCTACACCTTC
TRBJ1-6 | TRBV4-1 | - | - | CASSQDTGLIMALHF | TGCGCCAGCAGCCAAGATACGGGGCTAATCATGGCCCTCCACTTT
TRBJ2-1 | TRBV29-1 | - | TRBD1 | CSGTGPSSYNEQFF | TGCAGCGGGACAGGTCCAAGCTCCTACAATGAGCAGTTCTTC
TRBJ1-1 | TRBV5-1 | - | - | CASSLASGRAEAFF | TGCGCCAGCAGCTTGGCCTCCGGGAGGGCTGAAGCTTTCTTT
TRBJ2-1 | TRBV27 | - | - | CASSLSRGSVYEQFF | TGTGCCAGCAGTTTATCAAGGGGTAGTGTCTATGAGCAGTTCTTC
TRBJ2-5 | TRBV29-1 | - | - | CSVSGSQETQYF | TGCAGCGTGAGCGGGTCCCAAGAGACCCAGTACTTC
TRBJ2-5 | TRBV7-2 | - | TRBD2 | CASSLRTSEWETQYF | TGTGCCAGCAGCCTGCGGACTAGCGAATGGGAGACCCAGTACTTC
TRBJ2-3 | TRBV4-2 | - | - | CASSPGTATDTQYF | TGTGCCAGCAGCCCAGGGACGGCGACAGATACGCAGTATTTT
TRBJ2-1 | TRBV9 | - | TRBD2 | CASSVLPGLAGGGNEQFF | TGTGCCAGCAGCGTACTTCCGGGACTAGCGGGGGGAGGTAATGAGCAGTTCTTC
TRBJ1-2 | TRBV30 | - | - | CAWSSSGIYGYTF | TGTGCCTGGAGTAGTTCGGGAATTTATGGCTACACCTTC
TRBJ2-7 | TRBV27 | - | - | CASSLSPPPGSSYEQYF | TGTGCCAGCAGTTTATCCCCTCCCCCCGGCAGCTCCTACGAGCAGTACTTC
TRBJ2-1 | TRBV27 | once | TRBD2 | CASSLKGTMRYYNEQFF | TGTGCCAGCAGTTTAAAGGGGACTATGCGGTACTACAATGAGCAGTTCTTC
TRBJ2-3 | TRBV12-5 | - | - | CASGYDGGGTDTQYF | TGTGCTAGTGGTTACGACGGGGGAGGCACAGATACGCAGTATTTT
TRBJ1-5 | TRBV12-3/TRBV12-4 | - | TRBD1 | CASRGQDSGPQHF | TGTGCCAGCAGGGGACAGGATTCCGGGCCCCAGCATTTT
TRBJ2-7 | TRBV9 | - | - | CASSLLGEAWEQYF | TGTGCCAGCAGCCTACTCGGGGAGGCGTGGGAGCAGTACTTC
TRBJ2-2 | TRBV24-1 | - | - | CATSDFSQTTGELFF | TGTGCCACCAGTGATTTCAGCCAGACCACCGGGGAGCTGTTTTTT
TRBJ2-7 | TRBV3-1/TRBV3-2 | - | TRBD2 | CASSPTSGKVEQYF | TGTGCCAGCAGCCCGACTAGCGGGAAGGTCGAGCAGTACTTC
TRBJ2-7 | TRBV5-1 | - | - | CASSSDRREILYEQYF | TGCGCCAGCAGTTCTGATCGGAGGGAAATCCTCTACGAGCAGTACTTC
TRBJ1-2 | TRBV7-9 | - | - | CASSSTPRGARRDGYTF | TGTGCCAGCAGCTCAACCCCCAGGGGCGCCCGGAGAGATGGCTACACCTTC
TRBJ1-6 | TRBV2 | - | - | CATGPGRNGSPLHF | TGTGCCACCGGACCGGGACGGAATGGTTCACCCCTCCACTTT
TRBJ2-1 | TRBV19 | - | - | CATYPGGHSDEQFF | TGTGCCACCTATCCGGGGGGCCATTCGGATGAGCAGTTCTTC
TRBJ2-7 | TRBV6-1 | once | TRBD1 | CASSEAPGGYEQYF | TGTGCCAGCAGTGAAGCGCCAGGGGGCTACGAGCAGTACTTC
TRBJ2-7 | TRBV19 | - | - | CASSIDFGTYEQYF | TGTGCCAGTAGTATAGATTTTGGGACCTACGAGCAGTACTTC
TRBJ1-2 | TRBV3-1/TRBV3-2 | - | - | CASSQDSRNGLYGYTF | TGTGCCAGCAGCCAAGATTCGAGGAACGGTCTCTATGGCTACACCTTC
TRBJ2-4 | TRBV30 | - | - | CAWSGRNRVAKNIQYF | TGTGCCTGGAGTGGAAGGAACAGGGTCGCCAAAAACATTCAGTACTTC
TRBJ1-3 | TRBV4-1 | few | - | CASSRPGPGNTIYF | TGCGCCAGCAGCCGTCCGGGACCAGGAAACACCATATATTTT
TRBJ2-4 | TRBV3-1/TRBV3-2 | - | - | CASSQGQAKNIQYF | TGTGCCAGCAGCCAAGGCCAGGCCAAAAACATTCAGTACTTC
TRBJ2-3 | TRBV3-1/TRBV3-2 | - | TRBD2 | CASSPAPAGGQITQYF | TGTGCCAGCAGCCCTGCCCCAGCGGGGGGCCAGATAACGCAGTATTTT
TRBJ2-7 | TRBV19 | - | TRBD1 | CARDLTGGHEQYF | TGTGCCAGAGACCTGACAGGGGGCCACGAGCAGTACTTC
TRBJ2-3 | TRBV19 | - | TRBD1 | CASAGTEYTDTQYF | TGTGCCAGTGCCGGGACAGAGTACACAGATACGCAGTATTTT
TRBJ1-2 | TRBV10-3 | - | TRBD1 | CAIRGQGLNYGYTF | TGTGCCATCAGAGGACAGGGGTTGAACTATGGCTACACCTTC
TRBJ2-7 | TRBV11-2 | - | - | CASSFGQEGYEQYF | TGTGCCAGCAGCTTCGGACAGGAGGGGTACGAGCAGTACTTC
TRBJ2-4 | TRBV18 | - | TRBD2 | CASSHQFTSGVAKNIQYF | TGTGCCAGCTCACACCAATTTACTAGCGGGGTAGCCAAAAACATTCAGTACTTC
TRBJ2-3 | TRBV15 | - | - | CATSRDVGSDTQYF | TGTGCCACCAGCAGAGATGTGGGGAGTGATACGCAGTATTTT
TRBJ1-3 | TRBV30 | - | - | CARGGNTIYF | TGTGCCCGTGGCGGAAACACCATATATTTT
TRBJ2-1 | TRBV10-3 | - | - | CAISSYNEQFF | TGTGCCATCAGCTCCTACAATGAGCAGTTCTTC
TRBJ2-7 | TRBV7-9 | - | - | CASSFSSGSYEQYF | TGTGCCAGCAGCTTTAGTTCAGGCTCCTACGAGCAGTACTTC
TRBJ2-5 | TRBV5-1 | once | TRBD1 | CASSQQGGGGETQYF | TGCGCCAGCAGCCAACAGGGGGGAGGAGGAGAGACCCAGTACTTC
TRBJ2-7 | TRBV6-1 | - | TRBD1 | CASSDRDRSSYEQYF | TGTGCCAGCAGTGATCGGGACAGGAGCTCCTACGAGCAGTACTTC